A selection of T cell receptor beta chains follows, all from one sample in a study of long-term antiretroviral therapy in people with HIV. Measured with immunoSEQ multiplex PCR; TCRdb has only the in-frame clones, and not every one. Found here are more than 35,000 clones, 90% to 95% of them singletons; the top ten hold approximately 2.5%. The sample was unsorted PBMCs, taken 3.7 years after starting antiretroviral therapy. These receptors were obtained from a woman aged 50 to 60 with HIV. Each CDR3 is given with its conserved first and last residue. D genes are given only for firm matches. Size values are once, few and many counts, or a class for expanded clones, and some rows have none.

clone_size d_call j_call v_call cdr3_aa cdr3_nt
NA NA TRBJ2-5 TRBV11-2 CASSLLWGPGAQYF TGTGCCAGCAGCTTACTGTGGGGACCAGGGGCCCAGTACTTC
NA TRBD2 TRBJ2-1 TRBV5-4 CASSLDASGGHNEQFF TGTGCCAGCAGCTTGGATGCTAGCGGGGGCCACAATGAGCAGTTCTTC
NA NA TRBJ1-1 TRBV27 CASSLRGRGTEAFF TGTGCCAGCAGTTTGCGGGGACGGGGCACTGAAGCTTTCTTT
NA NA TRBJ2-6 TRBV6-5 CASRSGRSGANVLTF TGTGCCAGCAGGTCGGGTCGCTCCGGGGCCAACGTCCTGACTTTC
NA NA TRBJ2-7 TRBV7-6 CASSLVPQNLARSHLPYEQYF TGTGCCAGCAGCTTAGTCCCCCAGAATCTTGCGAGAAGTCACCTCCCCTACGAGCAGTACTTC
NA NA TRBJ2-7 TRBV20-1 CSAKDGYEQYF TGCAGTGCGAAGGACGGCTACGAGCAGTACTTC
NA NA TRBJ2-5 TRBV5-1 CASSLGGGETQYF TGCGCCAGCAGCTTGGGCGGGGGCGAGACCCAGTACTTC
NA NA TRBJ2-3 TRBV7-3 CASSLLLQAGDTQYF TGTGCCAGCAGCCTTCTCCTACAGGCGGGAGATACGCAGTATTTT
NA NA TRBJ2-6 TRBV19 CASSPRGSGANVLTF TGTGCCAGTAGCCCTAGGGGCTCTGGGGCCAACGTCCTGACTTTC
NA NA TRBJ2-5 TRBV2 CASWTRGAGKETQYF TGTGCCAGCTGGACGAGGGGGGCCGGGAAAGAGACCCAGTACTTC
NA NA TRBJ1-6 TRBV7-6 CASSLGGRSPLHF TGTGCCAGCAGCTTAGGGGGCCGGTCACCCCTCCACTTT
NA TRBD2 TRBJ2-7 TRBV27 CASSRSGVYEQYF TGTGCCAGCAGTCGTAGCGGGGTATACGAGCAGTACTTC
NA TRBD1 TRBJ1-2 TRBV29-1 CSVTQGALGYTF TGCAGCGTGACACAGGGGGCGCTTGGCTACACCTTC
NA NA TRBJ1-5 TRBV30 CAWSLWGRWSNQPQHF TGTGCCTGGAGCCTCTGGGGGCGGTGGAGCAATCAGCCCCAGCATTTT
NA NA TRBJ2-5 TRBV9 CASSVAGPETQYF TGTGCCAGCAGCGTAGCTGGGCCGGAGACCCAGTACTTC
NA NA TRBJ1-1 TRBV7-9 CASSLGAAIEAFF TGTGCCAGCAGCTTAGGCGCAGCTATAGAAGCTTTCTTT
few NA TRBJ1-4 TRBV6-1 CASGAIHNEKLFF TGTGCCAGCGGGGCTATCCATAATGAAAAACTGTTTTTT
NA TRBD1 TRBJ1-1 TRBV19 CASGGTANTEAFF TGTGCCAGCGGCGGGACAGCGAACACTGAAGCTTTCTTT
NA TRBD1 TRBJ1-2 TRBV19 CASSITQGSGYTF TGTGCCAGTAGTATCACACAGGGGAGCGGCTACACCTTC
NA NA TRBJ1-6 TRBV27 CASTRGEVRSPLHF TGTGCCAGCACACGAGGGGAGGTCAGATCACCCCTCCACTTT
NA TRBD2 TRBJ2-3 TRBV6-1 CASSDQLAGNTDTQYF TGTGCCAGCAGTGACCAGCTAGCGGGAAACACAGATACGCAGTATTTT
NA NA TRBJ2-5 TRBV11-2 CASSLGRDAEETQYF TGTGCCAGCAGCTTGGGCCGGGACGCCGAAGAGACCCAGTACTTC
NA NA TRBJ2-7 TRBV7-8 CASVARTALYEQYF TGTGCCAGCGTAGCGCGGACTGCTCTCTACGAGCAGTACTTC
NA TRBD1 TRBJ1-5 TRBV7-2 CASSDRGRGPQHF TGTGCCAGCAGCGACAGGGGTAGGGGGCCCCAGCATTTT
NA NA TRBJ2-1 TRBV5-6 CASSFRGGNEQFF TGTGCCAGCAGCTTCCGAGGGGGGAATGAGCAGTTCTTC
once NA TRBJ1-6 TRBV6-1 CASSESSGWGYSPLHF TGTGCCAGCAGTGAATCTAGCGGGTGGGGGTATTCACCCCTCCACTTT
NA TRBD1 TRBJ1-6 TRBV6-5 CASSYRTGTSSPLHF TGTGCCAGCAGTTACCGGACAGGGACATCATCACCCCTCCACTTT
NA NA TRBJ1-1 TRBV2 CASGQGRLNTEAFF TGTGCCAGCGGGCAGGGAAGGTTGAACACTGAAGCTTTCTTT
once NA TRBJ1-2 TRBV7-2 CASSLARGERIYGYTF TGTGCCAGCAGCTTAGCACGGGGAGAGAGGATCTATGGCTACACCTTC
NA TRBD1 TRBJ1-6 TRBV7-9 CASSDGTGVIRSYNSPLHF TGTGCCAGCAGCGACGGGACAGGGGTGATCAGGTCCTATAATTCACCCCTCCACTTT
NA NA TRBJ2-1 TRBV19 CASSDYSNEQFF TGTGCCAGTAGTGACTATTCCAATGAGCAGTTCTTC
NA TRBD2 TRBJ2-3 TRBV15 CATQPSGRTDTQYF TGTGCCACCCAGCCTAGCGGACGCACAGATACGCAGTATTTT
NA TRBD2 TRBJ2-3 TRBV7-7 CASSLVRGGSDTQYF TGTGCTAGCAGCTTAGTTCGGGGGGGCTCAGATACGCAGTATTTT
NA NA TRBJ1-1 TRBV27 CASSLWQGRNTEAFF TGTGCCAGCAGTTTATGGCAGGGTAGGAACACTGAAGCTTTCTTT
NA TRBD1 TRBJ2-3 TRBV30 CAWSVHRGRTDTQYF TGTGCCTGGAGTGTACACAGGGGAAGAACAGATACGCAGTATTTT
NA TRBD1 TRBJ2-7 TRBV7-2 CASSFRTGGEQYF TGTGCCAGCAGTTTTCGGACAGGGGGGGAGCAGTACTTC
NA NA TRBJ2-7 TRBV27 CASSPSGYYEQYF TGTGCCAGCAGTCCGTCGGGTTACTACGAGCAGTACTTC
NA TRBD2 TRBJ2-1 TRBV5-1 CASSLGSSGASYNEQFF TGCGCCAGCAGCTTGGGTAGTAGCGGGGCTTCCTACAATGAGCAGTTCTTC
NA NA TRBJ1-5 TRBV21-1 CASSIIVGGKQFQDQPQHF TGTGCCAGCAGCATCATCGTAGGGGGGAAACAATTCCAGGATCAGCCCCAGCATTTT
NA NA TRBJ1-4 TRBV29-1 CSVKDPGKFEKLFF TGCAGCGTTAAAGACCCGGGAAAGTTTGAAAAACTGTTTTTT
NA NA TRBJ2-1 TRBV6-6 CASRVRGWDEQFF TGTGCCAGCAGGGTGCGCGGTTGGGATGAGCAGTTCTTC
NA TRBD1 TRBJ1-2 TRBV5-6 CASSLGGTGTYGYTF TGTGCCAGCAGCTTGGGCGGGACAGGGACCTATGGCTACACCTTC
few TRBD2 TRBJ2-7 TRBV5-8 CASSSRKTSGAYEQYF TGTGCCAGCAGCTCTCGAAAGACTAGCGGGGCCTACGAGCAGTACTTC
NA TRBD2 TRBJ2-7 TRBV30 CAWSPSGGLSYEQYF TGTGCCTGGAGCCCCAGCGGGGGGCTCTCCTACGAGCAGTACTTC
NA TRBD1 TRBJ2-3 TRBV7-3 CASSRGTGLSTDTQYF TGTGCCAGCAGCCGAGGGACAGGGCTAAGCACAGATACGCAGTATTTT
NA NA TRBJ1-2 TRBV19 CASNDRYYGYTF TGTGCCAGTAACGACCGCTACTATGGCTACACCTTC
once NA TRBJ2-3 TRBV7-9 CASSLVQDTQYF TGTGCCAGCAGCTTAGTTCAAGATACGCAGTATTTT
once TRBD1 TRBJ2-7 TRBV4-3 CASSHPGQGVKSSYEQYF TGCGCCAGCAGTCACCCGGGACAGGGGGTTAAGAGCTCCTACGAGCAGTACTTC
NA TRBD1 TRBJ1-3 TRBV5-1 CASSPGQASWRNTIYF TGCGCCAGCAGCCCGGGACAGGCTTCTTGGCGGAACACCATATATTTT
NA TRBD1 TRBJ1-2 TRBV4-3 CASSPDRSYGYTF TGCGCCAGCAGCCCGGACAGGTCCTATGGCTACACCTTC
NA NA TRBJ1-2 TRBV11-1 CASSLAGQNGYTF TGTGCCAGCAGCTTAGCGGGACAAAATGGCTACACCTTC
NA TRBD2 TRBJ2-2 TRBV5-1 CASSLEVAGSPGELFF TGCGCCAGCAGCTTGGAGGTAGCGGGGTCACCCGGGGAGCTGTTTTTT
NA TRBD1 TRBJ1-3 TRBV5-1 CASSLGGQDGNTIYF TGCGCCAGCAGCTTGGGGGGACAGGACGGAAACACCATATATTTT
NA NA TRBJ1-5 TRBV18 CASSRSGKSDQPQHF TGTGCCAGCTCACGATCGGGGAAGAGCGATCAGCCCCAGCATTTT
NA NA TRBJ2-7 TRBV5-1 CASSSGLGDEQYF TGCGCCAGCAGCTCCGGATTGGGCGACGAGCAGTACTTC